This entry describes one T cell receptor beta chain. Its antigen is not identified. Time point reported: persistent/refractory GD, antithyroid drugs over 5 years with positive TRAb. PBMCs were the source of the RNA used for TCR sequencing. An endocrinology department in Xi'an, China, recruited the patients. Through Arm-PCR of CDR3 regions and iRepertoire HTBI primers, TCR beta libraries were built. In TCRdb, the multiplex PCR reads were re-called with MiXCR into one record per CDR3 protein. The sample contains about 400,000 distinct CDR3 sequences, about a fifth of which appear only once. This sample was included in a study of regulatory T cells in long-lasting Graves disease. General observations from the study: Newly diagnosed Graves' patients had higher TCR diversity than persistent ones. The small sample size may have reduced accuracy.

This receptor was identified in a female donor with Graves disease. Sequencing was performed on peripheral blood mononuclear cells (PBMCs), taken when the disease was refractory, from a patient treated with antithyroid drugs.

As DNA, the CDR3 is TGTGCCACCAGCAGAGATCCGGGGACAGGGATTAATGAGCAGTTCTTC. Protein product: CATSRDPGTGINEQFF. The gene calls are TRBV15 and TRBJ2-1, with 9 bases that match TRBD1. Germline CDR1 and CDR2: LNHNV and YYDKDF (reference sequence). J lost 7 bases, V lost 0 bases, and 7 bases had no gene match. The CDR3 covers 16 residues. Drawing the rest from reference TRBV15 and TRBJ2-1, the complete variable domain is DAMVIQNPRYQVTQFGKPVTLSCSQTLNHNVMYWYQQKSSQAPKLLFHYYDKDFNNEADTPDNFQSRRPNTSFCFLDIRSPGLGDTAMYLCATSRDPGTGINEQFFGPGTRLTVL.